This entry describes one T cell receptor (beta chain). Its antigen is currently unknown. The V gene lost 6 bases and the J gene lost 2 bases, with 6 bases spanning the gap. This CDR3 spans 12 amino acids. Germline assignment: CDR1 SNHLY and CDR2 FYNNEI. Recipients boosted at about 4 weeks or about 12 weeks are pooled. Sequencing was performed with immunoSEQ multiplex PCR; in TCRdb, only in-frame clones are kept and a portion is missing. The data contain roughly 99,000 clones, roughly nine tenths of them seen just once; the ten biggest clones take up about 8.3%. These data are taken from a study of T cell responses to AZD1222 COVID-19 vaccine. Overall study results and limits: Baseline seropositives among AZD1222 recipients totaled only 5 to 7. There were mostly white British donors and more females than males, and clonal diversity was possibly underestimated.

The chain recombines TRBV2 with TRBJ2-3; D gene ambiguous. The TCR originated in an adult who received the AZD1222 COVID-19 vaccine. The sequenced sample was peripheral blood, obtained 28 days after the second AZD1222 dose. The CDR3 nucleotides read TGTGCCAGCAGCTATGCCACAGATACGCAGTATTTT. This translates into CASSYATDTQYF.